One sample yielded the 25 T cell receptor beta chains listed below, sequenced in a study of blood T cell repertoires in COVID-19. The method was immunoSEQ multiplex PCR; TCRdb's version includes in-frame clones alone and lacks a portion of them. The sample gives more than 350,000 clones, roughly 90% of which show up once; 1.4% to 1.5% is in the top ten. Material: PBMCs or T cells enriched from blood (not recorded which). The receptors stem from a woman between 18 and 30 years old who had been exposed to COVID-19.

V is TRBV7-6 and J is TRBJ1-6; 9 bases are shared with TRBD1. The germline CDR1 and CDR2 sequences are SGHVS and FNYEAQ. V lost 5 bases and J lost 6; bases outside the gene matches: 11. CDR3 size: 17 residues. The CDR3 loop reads CASSLTGTGPSNSPLHF. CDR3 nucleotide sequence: TGTGCCAGCAGCCTGACCGGGACAGGGCCTTCTAATTCACCCCTCCACTTT.

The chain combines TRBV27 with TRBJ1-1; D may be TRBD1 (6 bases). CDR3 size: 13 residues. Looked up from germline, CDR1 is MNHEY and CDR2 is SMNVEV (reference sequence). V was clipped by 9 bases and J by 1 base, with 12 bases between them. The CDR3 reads CASGGRTNTEAFF. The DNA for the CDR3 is TGTGCCAGTGGGGGCAGGACGAACACTGAAGCTTTCTTT.

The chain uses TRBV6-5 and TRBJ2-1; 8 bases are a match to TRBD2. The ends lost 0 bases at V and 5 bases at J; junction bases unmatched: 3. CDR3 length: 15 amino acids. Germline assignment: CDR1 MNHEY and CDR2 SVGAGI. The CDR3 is CASSYSGGGDNEQFF. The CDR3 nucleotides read TGTGCCAGCAGTTACTCCGGGGGGGGAGACAATGAGCAGTTCTTC.

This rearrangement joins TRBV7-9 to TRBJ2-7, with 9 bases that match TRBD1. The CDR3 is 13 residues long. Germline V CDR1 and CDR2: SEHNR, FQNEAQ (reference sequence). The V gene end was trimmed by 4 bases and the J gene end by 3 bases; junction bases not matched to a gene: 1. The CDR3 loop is CASSSTGGYEQYF. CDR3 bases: TGTGCCAGCAGCTCGACAGGGGGCTACGAGCAGTACTTC.

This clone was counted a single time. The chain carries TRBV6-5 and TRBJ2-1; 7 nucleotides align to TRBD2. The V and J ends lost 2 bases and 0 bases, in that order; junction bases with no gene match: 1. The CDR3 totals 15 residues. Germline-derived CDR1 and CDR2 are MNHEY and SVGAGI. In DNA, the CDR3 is TGTGCCAGCAGTTACACGGGAGGCTCCTACAATGAGCAGTTCTTC. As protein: CASSYTGGSYNEQFF.

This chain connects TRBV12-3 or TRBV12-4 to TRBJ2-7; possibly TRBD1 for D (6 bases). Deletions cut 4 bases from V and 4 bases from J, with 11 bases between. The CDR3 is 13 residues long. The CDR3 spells CASSWTDKYEQYF. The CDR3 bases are TGTGCCAGCAGTTGGACAGACAAGTACGAGCAGTACTTC.

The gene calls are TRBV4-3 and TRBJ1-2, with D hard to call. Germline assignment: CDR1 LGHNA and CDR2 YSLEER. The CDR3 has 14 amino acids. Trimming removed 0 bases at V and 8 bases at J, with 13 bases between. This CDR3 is CASSQESSLEGYTF. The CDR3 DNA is TGCGCCAGCAGCCAAGAATCCAGCCTGGAGGGCTACACCTTC.

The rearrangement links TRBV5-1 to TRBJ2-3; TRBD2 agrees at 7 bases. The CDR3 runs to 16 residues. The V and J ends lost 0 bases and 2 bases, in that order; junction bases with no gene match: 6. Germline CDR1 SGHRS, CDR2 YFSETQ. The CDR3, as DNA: TGCGCCAGCAGCTTGGTCGCGGGGGAGATCACAGATACGCAGTATTTT. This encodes CASSLVAGEITDTQYF. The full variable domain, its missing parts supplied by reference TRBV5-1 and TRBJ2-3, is KAGVTQTPRYLIKTRGQQVTLSCSPISGHRSVSWYQQTPGQGLQFLFEYFSETQRNKGNFPGRFSGRQFSNSRSEMNVSTLELGDSALYLCASSLVAGEITDTQYFGPGTRLTVL.

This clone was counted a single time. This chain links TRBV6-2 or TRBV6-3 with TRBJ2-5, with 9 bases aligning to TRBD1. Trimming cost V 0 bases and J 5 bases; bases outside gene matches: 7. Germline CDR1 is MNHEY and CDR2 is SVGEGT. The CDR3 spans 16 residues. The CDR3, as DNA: TGTGCCAGCAGTTACTCGGGGACAGGGAAAAAGGAGACCCAGTACTTC. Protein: CASSYSGTGKKETQYF.

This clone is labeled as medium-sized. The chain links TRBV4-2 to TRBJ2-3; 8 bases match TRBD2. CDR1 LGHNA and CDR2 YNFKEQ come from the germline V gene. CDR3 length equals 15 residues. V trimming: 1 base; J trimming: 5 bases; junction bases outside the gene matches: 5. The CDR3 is CASSQAGGPIDTQYF. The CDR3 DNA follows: TGTGCCAGCAGCCAAGCGGGGGGGCCTATAGATACGCAGTATTTT.

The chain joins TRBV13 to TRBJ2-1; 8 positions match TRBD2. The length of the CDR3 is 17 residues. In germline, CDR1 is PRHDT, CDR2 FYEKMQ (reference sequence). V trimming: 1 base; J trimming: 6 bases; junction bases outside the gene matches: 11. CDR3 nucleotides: TGTGCCAGCAGCTTAGATATCCGGGGACTAGTCGCCAATGAGCAGTTCTTC. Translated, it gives CASSLDIRGLVANEQFF.

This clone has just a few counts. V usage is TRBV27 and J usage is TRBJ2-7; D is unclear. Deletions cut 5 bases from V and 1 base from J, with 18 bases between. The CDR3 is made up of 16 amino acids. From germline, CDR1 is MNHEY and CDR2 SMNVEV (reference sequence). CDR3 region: CASSERGDQPSYEQYF. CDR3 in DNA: TGTGCCAGCAGTGAACGTGGAGACCAGCCGTCCTACGAGCAGTACTTC.

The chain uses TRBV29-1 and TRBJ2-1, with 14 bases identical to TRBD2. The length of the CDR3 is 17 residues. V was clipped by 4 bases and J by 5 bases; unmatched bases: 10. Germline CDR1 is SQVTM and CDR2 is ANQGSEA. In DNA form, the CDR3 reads TGCAGCGTTGGGGGACTAGCGGGAGACGCCGGGCACAATGAGCAGTTCTTC. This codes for CSVGGLAGDAGHNEQFF.

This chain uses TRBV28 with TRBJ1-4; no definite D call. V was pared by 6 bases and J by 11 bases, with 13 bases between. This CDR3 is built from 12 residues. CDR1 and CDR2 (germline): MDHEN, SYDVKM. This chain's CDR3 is CASRGSGVKLFF. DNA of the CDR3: TGTGCCAGCAGGGGTAGCGGGGTCAAACTGTTTTTT.

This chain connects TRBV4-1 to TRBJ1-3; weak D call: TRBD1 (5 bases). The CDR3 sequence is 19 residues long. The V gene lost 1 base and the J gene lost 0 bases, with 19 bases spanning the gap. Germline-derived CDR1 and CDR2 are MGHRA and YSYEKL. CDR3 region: CASSQVPGGRGLSGNTIYF. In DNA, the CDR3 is TGCGCCAGCAGCCAAGTCCCTGGAGGTCGGGGACTCTCTGGAAACACCATATATTTT.

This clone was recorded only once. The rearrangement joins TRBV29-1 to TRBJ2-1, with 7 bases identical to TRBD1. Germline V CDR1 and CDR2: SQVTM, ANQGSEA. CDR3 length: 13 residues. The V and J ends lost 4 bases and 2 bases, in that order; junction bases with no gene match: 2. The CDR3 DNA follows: TGCAGCGTTGGGGACAGTGCCTACAATGAGCAGTTCTTC. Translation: CSVGDSAYNEQFF.

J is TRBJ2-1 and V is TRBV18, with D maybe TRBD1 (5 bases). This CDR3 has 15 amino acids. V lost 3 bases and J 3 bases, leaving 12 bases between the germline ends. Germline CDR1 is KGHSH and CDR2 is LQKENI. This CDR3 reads CASSPQGSLYNEQFF. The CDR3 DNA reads TGTGCCAGCTCACCGCAGGGAAGCCTCTACAATGAGCAGTTCTTC.

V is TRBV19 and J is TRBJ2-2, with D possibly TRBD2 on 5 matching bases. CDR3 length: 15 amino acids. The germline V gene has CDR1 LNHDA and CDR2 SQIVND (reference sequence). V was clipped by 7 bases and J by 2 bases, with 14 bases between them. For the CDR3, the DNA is TGTGCCAGTATCCTAGCCGGAGCCAACACCGGGGAGCTGTTTTTT. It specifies CASILAGANTGELFF.

The CDR3 sequence: CASSGLASGETQYF. The CDR3 DNA is TGTGCCAGCAGTGGACTAGCCAGTGGGGAGACCCAGTACTTC. The rearrangement links TRBV6-2 or TRBV6-3 to TRBJ2-5; 8 bases align to TRBD2. V gave up 5 bases and J gave up 5 bases; unmatched junction bases: 7. CDR1 MNHEY and CDR2 SVGEGT come from the germline V gene. The CDR3 is 14 residues long.

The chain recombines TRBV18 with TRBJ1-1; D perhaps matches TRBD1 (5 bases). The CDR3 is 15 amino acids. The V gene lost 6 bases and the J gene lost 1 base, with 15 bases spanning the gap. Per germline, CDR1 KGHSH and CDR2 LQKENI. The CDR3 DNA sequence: TGTGCCAGCTCCTCGCAGGGATTCTCGAACACTGAAGCTTTCTTT. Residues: CASSSQGFSNTEAFF. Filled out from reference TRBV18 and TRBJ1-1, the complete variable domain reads NAGVMQNPRHLVRRRGQEARLRCSPMKGHSHVYWYRQLPEEGLKFMVYLQKENIIDESGMPKERFSAEFPKEGPSILRIQQVVRGDSAAYFCASSSQGFSNTEAFFGQGTRLTVV.

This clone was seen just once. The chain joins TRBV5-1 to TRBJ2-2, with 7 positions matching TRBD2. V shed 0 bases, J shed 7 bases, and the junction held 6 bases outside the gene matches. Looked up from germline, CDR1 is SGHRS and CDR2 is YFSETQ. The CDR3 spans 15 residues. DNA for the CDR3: TGCGCCAGCAGCTTGGGCGCGGGGGTCGTCGGGGAGCTGTTTTTT. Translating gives CASSLGAGVVGELFF. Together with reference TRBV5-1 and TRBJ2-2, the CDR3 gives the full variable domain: KAGVTQTPRYLIKTRGQQVTLSCSPISGHRSVSWYQQTPGQGLQFLFEYFSETQRNKGNFPGRFSGRQFSNSRSEMNVSTLELGDSALYLCASSLGAGVVGELFFGEGSRLTVL.

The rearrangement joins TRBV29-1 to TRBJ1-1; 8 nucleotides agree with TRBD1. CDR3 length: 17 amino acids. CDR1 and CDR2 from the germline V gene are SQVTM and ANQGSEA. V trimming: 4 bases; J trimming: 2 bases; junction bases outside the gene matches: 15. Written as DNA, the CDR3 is TGCAGCGTTGCCCACTCACTAGACAGGGGAAGAAACACTGAAGCTTTCTTT. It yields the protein CSVAHSLDRGRNTEAFF.

In DNA form, the CDR3 reads TGTGCCAGCAGGCAGGGCCCTTCTGGAAACACCATATATTTT. Translated: CASRQGPSGNTIYF. The gene calls are TRBV7-9 and TRBJ1-3; D possibly corresponds to TRBD1 (5 bases). Trimming took off 6 bases at V and 1 base at J, with 10 bases between the two ends. The CDR3 runs to 14 residues. The V gene's germline CDR1 is SEHNR and CDR2 FQNEAQ (reference sequence).

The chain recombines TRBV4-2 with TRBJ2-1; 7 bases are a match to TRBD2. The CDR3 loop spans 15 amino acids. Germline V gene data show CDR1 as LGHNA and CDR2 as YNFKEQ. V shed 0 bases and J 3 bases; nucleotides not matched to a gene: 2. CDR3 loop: CASSQERGIYNEQFF. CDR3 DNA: TGTGCCAGCAGCCAAGAGCGGGGGATCTACAATGAGCAGTTCTTC.

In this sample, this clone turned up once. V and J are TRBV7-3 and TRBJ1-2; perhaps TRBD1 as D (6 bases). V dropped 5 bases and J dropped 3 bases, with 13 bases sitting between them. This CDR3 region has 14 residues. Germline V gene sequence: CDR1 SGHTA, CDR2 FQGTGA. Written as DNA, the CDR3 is TGTGCCAGCAGCCCAGTCCCAGGGGACTATGGCTACACCTTC. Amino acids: CASSPVPGDYGYTF.